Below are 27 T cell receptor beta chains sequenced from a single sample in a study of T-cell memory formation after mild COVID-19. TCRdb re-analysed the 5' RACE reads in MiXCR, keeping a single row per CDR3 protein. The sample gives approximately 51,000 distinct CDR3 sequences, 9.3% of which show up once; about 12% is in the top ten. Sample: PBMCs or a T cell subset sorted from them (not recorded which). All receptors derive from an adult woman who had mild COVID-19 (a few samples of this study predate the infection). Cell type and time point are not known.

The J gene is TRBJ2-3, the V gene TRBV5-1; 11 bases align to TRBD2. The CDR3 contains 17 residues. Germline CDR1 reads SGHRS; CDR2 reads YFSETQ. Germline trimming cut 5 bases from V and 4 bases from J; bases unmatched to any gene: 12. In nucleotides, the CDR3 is TGCGCCAGCAGTTCCGGACTGACTAGCGGGATAGCAGATACGCAGTATTTT. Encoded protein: CASSSGLTSGIADTQYF.

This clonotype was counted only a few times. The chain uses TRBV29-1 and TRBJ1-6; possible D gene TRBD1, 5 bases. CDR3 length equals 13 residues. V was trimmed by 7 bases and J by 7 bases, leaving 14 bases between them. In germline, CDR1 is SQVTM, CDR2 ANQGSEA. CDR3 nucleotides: TGCAGCGCTATGGTAGGGGCCAATTCACCCCTCCACTTT. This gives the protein CSAMVGANSPLHF.

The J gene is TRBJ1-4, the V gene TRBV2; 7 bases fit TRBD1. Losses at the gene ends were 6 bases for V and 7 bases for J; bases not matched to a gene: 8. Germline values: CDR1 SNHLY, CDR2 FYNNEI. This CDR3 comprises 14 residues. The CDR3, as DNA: TGTGCCAGCAGGGAGACAGGGCCACTTGAAAAACTGTTTTTT. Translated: CASRETGPLEKLFF.

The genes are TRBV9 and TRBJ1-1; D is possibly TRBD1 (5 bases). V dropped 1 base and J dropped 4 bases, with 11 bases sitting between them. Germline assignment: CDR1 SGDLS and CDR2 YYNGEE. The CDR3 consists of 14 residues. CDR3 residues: CASSVHQGSTEAFF. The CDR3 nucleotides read TGTGCCAGCAGCGTACACCAGGGAAGCACTGAAGCTTTCTTT.

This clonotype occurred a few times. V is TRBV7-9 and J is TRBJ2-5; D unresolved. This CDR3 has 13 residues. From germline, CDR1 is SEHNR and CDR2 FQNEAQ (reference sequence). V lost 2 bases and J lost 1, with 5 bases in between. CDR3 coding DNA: TGTGCCAGCAGCTTATCCACCCAAGAGACCCAGTACTTC. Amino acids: CASSLSTQETQYF.

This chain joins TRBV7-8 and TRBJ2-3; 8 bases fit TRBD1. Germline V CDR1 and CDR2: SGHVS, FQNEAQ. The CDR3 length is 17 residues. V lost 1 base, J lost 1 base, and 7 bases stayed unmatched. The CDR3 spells CASSLGPGGAGTDTQYF. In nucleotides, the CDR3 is TGTGCCAGCAGCTTAGGGCCAGGGGGCGCGGGCACAGATACGCAGTATTTT. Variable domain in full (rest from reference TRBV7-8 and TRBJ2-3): GAGVSQSPRYKVAKRGQDVALRCDPISGHVSLFWYQQALGQGPEFLTYFQNEAQLDKSGLPSDRFFAERPEGSVSTLKIQRTQQEDSAVYLCASSLGPGGAGTDTQYFGPGTRLTVL.

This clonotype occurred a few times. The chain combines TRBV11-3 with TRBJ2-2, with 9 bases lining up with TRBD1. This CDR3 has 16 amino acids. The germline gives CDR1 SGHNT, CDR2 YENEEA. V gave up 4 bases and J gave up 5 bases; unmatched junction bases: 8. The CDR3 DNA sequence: TGTGCCAGCAGCTCCTGGACAGGGGCGGTTACCGGGGAGCTGTTTTTT. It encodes CASSSWTGAVTGELFF.

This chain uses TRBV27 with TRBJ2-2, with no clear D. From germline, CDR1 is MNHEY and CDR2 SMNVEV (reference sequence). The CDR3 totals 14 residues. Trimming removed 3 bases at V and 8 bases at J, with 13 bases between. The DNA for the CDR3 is TGTGCCAGCAGTTTCGACATCGTTGTTGGGGAGCTGTTTTTT. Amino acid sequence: CASSFDIVVGELFF.

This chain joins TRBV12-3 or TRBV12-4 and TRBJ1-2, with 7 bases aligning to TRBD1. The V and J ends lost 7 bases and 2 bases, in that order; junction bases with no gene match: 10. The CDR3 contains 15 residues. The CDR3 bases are TGTGCCAGCAATATCAGACAGGGTGGGAACTATGGCTACACCTTC. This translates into CASNIRQGGNYGYTF.

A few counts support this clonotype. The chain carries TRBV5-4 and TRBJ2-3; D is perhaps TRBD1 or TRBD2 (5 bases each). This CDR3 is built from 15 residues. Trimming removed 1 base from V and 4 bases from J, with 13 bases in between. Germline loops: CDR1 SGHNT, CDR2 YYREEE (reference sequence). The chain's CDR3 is CASSLSPGSPDTQYF. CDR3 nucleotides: TGTGCCAGCAGCTTGTCACCAGGGAGTCCAGATACGCAGTATTTT.

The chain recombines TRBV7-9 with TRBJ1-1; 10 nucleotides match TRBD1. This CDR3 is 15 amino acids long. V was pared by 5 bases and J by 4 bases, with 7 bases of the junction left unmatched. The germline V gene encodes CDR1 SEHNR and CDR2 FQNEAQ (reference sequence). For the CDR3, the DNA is TGTGCCAGCAGCCTGTGGACAGGGGGGAGCACTGAAGCTTTCTTT. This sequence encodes CASSLWTGGSTEAFF.

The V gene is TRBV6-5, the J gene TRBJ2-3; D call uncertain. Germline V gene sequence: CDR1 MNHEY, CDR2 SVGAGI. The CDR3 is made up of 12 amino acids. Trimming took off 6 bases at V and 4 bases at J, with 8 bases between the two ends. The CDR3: CASSPGADTQYF. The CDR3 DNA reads TGTGCCAGCAGCCCTGGCGCAGATACGCAGTATTTT.

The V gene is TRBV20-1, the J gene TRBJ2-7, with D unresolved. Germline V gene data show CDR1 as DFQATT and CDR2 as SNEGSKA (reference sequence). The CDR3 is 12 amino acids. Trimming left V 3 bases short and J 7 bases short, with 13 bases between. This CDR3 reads CSASTSEREQYF. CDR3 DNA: TGCAGTGCTAGTACATCGGAACGTGAGCAGTACTTC.

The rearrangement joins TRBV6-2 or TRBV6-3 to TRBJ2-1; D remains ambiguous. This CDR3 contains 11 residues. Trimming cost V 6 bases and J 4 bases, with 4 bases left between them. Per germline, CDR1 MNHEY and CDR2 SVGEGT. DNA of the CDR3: TGTGCCAGCAGCCAGTACAATGAGCAGTTCTTC. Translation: CASSQYNEQFF.

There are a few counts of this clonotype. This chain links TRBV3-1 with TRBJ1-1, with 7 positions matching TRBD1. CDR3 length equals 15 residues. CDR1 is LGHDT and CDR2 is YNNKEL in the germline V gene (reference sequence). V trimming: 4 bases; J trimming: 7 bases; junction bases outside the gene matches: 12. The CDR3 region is CASSPLLGGAVEAFF. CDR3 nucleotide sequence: TGTGCCAGCAGCCCCCTTTTAGGGGGCGCGGTTGAAGCTTTCTTT.

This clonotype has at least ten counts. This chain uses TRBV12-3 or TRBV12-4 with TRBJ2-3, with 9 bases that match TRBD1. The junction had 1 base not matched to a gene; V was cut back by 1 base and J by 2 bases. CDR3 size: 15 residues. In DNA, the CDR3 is TGTGCCAGCAGTTTAGGACAGGGGGTCACAGATACGCAGTATTTT. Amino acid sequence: CASSLGQGVTDTQYF.

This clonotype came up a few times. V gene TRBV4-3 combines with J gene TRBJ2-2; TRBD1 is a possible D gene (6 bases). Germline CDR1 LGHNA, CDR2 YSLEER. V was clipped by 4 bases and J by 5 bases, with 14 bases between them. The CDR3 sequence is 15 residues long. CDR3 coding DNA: TGCGCCAGCAGCCCCAGGGGCAAGGCGACCGGGGAGCTGTTTTTT. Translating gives CASSPRGKATGELFF.

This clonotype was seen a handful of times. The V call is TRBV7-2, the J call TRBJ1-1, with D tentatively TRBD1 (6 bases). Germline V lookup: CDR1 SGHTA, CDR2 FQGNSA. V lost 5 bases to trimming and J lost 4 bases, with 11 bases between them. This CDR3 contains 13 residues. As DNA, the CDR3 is TGTGCCAGCAGCGAAAAGACAGGCACTGAAGCTTTCTTT. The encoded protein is CASSEKTGTEAFF.

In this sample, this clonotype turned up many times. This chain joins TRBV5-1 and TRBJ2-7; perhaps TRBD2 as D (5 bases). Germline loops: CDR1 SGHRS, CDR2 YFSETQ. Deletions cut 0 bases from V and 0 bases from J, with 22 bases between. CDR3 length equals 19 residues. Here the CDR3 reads CASSLVYGSRTTDSYEQYF. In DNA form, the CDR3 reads TGCGCCAGCAGCTTGGTTTATGGGAGCCGAACTACCGACTCCTACGAGCAGTACTTC.

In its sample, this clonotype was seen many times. The CDR3 coding sequence is TGTGCCAGCAGCTCAGGATACAGCTCCTACAATGAGCAGTTCTTC. It specifies CASSSGYSSYNEQFF. The chain links TRBV7-6 to TRBJ2-1; D gene uncertain. Per the germline V gene, CDR1 is SGHVS and CDR2 is FNYEAQ. Trimming left V 4 bases short and J 0 bases short, with 10 bases between. The CDR3 consists of 15 residues.

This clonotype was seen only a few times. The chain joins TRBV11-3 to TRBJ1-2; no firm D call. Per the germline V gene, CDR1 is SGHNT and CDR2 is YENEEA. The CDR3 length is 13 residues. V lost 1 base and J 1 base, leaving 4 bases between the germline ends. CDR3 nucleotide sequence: TGTGCCAGCAGCTTAGGGGGTAACTATGGCTACACCTTC. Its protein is CASSLGGNYGYTF.

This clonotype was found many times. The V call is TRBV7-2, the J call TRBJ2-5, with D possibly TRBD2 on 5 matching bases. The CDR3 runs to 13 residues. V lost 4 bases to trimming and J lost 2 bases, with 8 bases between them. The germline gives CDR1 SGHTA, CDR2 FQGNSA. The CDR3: CASSYTRQETQYF. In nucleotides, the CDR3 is TGTGCCAGCAGCTACACTAGACAAGAGACCCAGTACTTC.

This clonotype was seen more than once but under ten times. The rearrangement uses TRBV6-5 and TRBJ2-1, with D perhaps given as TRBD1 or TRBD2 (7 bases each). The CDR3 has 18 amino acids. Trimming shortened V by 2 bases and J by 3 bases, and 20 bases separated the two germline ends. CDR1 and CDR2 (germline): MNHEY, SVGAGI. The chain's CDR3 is CASSYNARGGSFYNEQFF. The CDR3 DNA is TGTGCCAGCAGTTACAATGCCAGGGGGGGAAGCTTCTACAATGAGCAGTTCTTC.

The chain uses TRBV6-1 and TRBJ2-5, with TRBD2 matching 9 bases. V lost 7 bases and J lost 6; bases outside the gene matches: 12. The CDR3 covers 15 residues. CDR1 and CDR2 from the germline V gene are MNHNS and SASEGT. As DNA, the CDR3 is TGTGCCAGCACCGTCCCGGGACTAGCTACGAAGACCCAGTACTTC. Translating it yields CASTVPGLATKTQYF.

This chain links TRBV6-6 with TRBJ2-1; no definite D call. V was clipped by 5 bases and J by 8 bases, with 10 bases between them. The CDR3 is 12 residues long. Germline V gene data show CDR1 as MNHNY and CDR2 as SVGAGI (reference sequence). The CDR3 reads CASSPGRYEQFF. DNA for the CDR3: TGTGCCAGCAGTCCCGGACGCTATGAGCAGTTCTTC.

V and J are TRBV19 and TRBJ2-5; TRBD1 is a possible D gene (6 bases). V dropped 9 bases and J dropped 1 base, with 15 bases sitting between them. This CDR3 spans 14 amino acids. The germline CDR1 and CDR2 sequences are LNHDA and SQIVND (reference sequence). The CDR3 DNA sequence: TGTGCCAGCCATTCAGGGGTTATCCAAGAGACCCAGTACTTC. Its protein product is CASHSGVIQETQYF.

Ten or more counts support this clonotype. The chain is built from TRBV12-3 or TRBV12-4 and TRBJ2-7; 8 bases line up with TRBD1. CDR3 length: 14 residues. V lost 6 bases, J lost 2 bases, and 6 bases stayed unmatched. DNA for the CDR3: TGTGCCAGCAGCACTACGGACAGGGCCTACGAGCAGTACTTC. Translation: CASSTTDRAYEQYF.